The 10 T cell receptor beta chains below were found in one sample sequenced in a study of PD-L1 blockade in urothelial cancer. Here immunoSEQ multiplex PCR was the method, and the copy in TCRdb shows in-frame clones only, minus some. The sample includes about 95,000 clones, about nine tenths of them seen just once. Noted time point: pretreatment peripheral blood. The sample in question was PBMCs, obtained around atezolizumab (anti-PD-L1) treatment. These receptors all stem from a man between 60 and 75 years old with urothelial cancer.

The V and J genes are TRBV11-2 and TRBJ2-7; TRBD2 is a possible D gene (6 bases). The CDR3 loop spans 12 amino acids. Germline lookup yields CDR1 SGHAT and CDR2 FQNNGV. The V end lost 5 bases, the J end lost 4 bases, and 9 bases lay between the germline ends. The CDR3, as DNA: TGTGCCAGCAGCCAGGACTATTACGAGCAGTACTTC. This encodes CASSQDYYEQYF.

The rearrangement uses TRBV2 and TRBJ1-5; D is unresolved. Germline loops: CDR1 SNHLY, CDR2 FYNNEI. The V end was cut by 5 bases, the J end by 5 bases, with 10 bases between. CDR3 length equals 13 residues. This CDR3 is CASSLSRDQPQHF. As DNA, the CDR3 is TGTGCCAGCAGTTTGTCGAGGGATCAGCCCCAGCATTTT.

The rearrangement joins TRBV25-1 to TRBJ2-6; perhaps TRBD1 as D (5 bases). Germline loops: CDR1 MGHDK, CDR2 SYGVNS. The CDR3 length is 13 residues. CDR3 sequence reads: CGPTAAGANVLTF. DNA of the CDR3: TGTGGGCCGACAGCAGCAGGGGCCAACGTCCTGACTTTC.

This chain joins TRBV6-6 and TRBJ1-4; 7 bases map to TRBD1. This CDR3 spans 15 amino acids. V was pared by 5 bases and J by 8 bases, with 11 bases of the junction left unmatched. Germline V lookup: CDR1 MNHNY, CDR2 SVGAGI (reference sequence). CDR3 sequence: CASSPPTGRQEKLFF. The CDR3 DNA reads TGTGCCAGCAGTCCCCCGACAGGGCGACAAGAAAAACTGTTTTTT.

The V gene is TRBV30, the J gene TRBJ1-1; D not certain. Germline loops: CDR1 GTSNPN, CDR2 SVGIG (reference sequence). This CDR3 region has 12 residues. Trimming cost V 4 bases and J 6 bases, with 12 bases left between them. The CDR3 reads CAWTLDGAEAFF. The CDR3 DNA reads TGTGCCTGGACCCTCGACGGGGCTGAAGCTTTCTTT.

The chain couples TRBV5-5 to TRBJ1-6; D unresolved. CDR1 and CDR2 (germline): SGHKS, YYEKEE (reference sequence). The CDR3 has 16 amino acids. With 2 bases removed from V and 7 bases from J, the gap between germline ends came to 16 bases. CDR3 in amino acids: CASSLRGLFGNSPLHF. The CDR3 DNA sequence: TGTGCCAGCAGCTTACGCGGGCTCTTTGGAAATTCACCCCTCCACTTT.

This chain connects TRBV5-1 to TRBJ2-1; D remains ambiguous. The CDR3 extends over 14 amino acids. CDR1 and CDR2 (germline): SGHRS, YFSETQ. Trimming removed 5 bases at V and 0 bases at J, with 9 bases between. DNA of the CDR3: TGCGCCAGCAGACCGGCTAGCTCCTACAATGAGCAGTTCTTC. Residues: CASRPASSYNEQFF.

J is TRBJ2-7 and V is TRBV20-1, with a tentative D call TRBD1 (5 bases). This CDR3 contains 11 residues. CDR1 is DFQATT and CDR2 is SNEGSKA in the germline V gene (reference sequence). V was pared by 6 bases and J by 3 bases, with 9 bases between. CDR3 protein: CSAGRGYEQYF. The CDR3, as DNA: TGCAGTGCGGGTAGGGGCTACGAGCAGTACTTC.

The chain carries TRBV27 and TRBJ2-3; tentative D call: TRBD1 (5 bases). V lost 5 bases, J lost 8 bases, and 17 bases lay in between. Per the germline V gene, CDR1 is MNHEY and CDR2 is SMNVEV (reference sequence). The CDR3 length is 14 residues. CDR3 region: CASSPLGHGATQYF. In DNA, the CDR3 is TGTGCCAGCAGTCCTCTGGGGCATGGGGCTACGCAGTATTTT.

This chain connects TRBV29-1 to TRBJ1-1, with 8 positions matching TRBD1. This CDR3 contains 14 residues. Trimming removed 2 bases from V and 5 bases from J; junction bases left unmatched: 7. Germline loops: CDR1 SQVTM, CDR2 ANQGSEA. The CDR3 region has the DNA TGCAGCGTTGAAAAAGGACAGGGAGGGACTGAAGCTTTCTTT. It codes for CSVEKGQGGTEAFF.